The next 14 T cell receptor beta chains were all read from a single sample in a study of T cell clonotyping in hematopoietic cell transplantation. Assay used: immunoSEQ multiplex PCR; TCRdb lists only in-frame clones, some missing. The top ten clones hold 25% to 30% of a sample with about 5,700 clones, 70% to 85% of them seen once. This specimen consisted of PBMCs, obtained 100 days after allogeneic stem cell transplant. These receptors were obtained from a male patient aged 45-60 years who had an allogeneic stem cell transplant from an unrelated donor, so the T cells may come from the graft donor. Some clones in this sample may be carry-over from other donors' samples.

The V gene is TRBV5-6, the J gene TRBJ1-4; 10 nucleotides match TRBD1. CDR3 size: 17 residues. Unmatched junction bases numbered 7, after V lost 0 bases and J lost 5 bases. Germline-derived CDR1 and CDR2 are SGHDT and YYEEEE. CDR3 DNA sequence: TGTGCCAGCAGCTTGGACCTCAGGACAGGGGGAAATGAAAAACTGTTTTTT. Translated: CASSLDLRTGGNEKLFF.

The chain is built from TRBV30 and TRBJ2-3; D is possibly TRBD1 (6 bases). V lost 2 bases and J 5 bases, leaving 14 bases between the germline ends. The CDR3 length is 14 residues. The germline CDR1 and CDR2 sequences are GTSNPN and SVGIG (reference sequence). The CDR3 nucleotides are TGTGCCTGGAGTCATACAGGGAGAAAAGATACGCAGTATTTT. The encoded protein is CAWSHTGRKDTQYF.

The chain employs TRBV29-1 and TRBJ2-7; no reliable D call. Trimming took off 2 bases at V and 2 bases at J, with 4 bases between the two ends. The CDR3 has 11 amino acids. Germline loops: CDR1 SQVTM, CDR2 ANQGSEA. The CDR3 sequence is CSVESAYEQYF. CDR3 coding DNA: TGCAGCGTTGAATCGGCCTACGAGCAGTACTTC.

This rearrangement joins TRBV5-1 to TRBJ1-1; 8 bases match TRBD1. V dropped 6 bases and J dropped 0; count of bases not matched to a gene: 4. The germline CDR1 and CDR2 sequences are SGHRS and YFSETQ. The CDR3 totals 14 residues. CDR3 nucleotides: TGCGCCAGCACCCTGACAGGGGTGAACACTGAAGCTTTCTTT. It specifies CASTLTGVNTEAFF. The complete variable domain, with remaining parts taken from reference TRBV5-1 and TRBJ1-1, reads KAGVTQTPRYLIKTRGQQVTLSCSPISGHRSVSWYQQTPGQGLQFLFEYFSETQRNKGNFPGRFSGRQFSNSRSEMNVSTLELGDSALYLCASTLTGVNTEAFFGQGTRLTVV.

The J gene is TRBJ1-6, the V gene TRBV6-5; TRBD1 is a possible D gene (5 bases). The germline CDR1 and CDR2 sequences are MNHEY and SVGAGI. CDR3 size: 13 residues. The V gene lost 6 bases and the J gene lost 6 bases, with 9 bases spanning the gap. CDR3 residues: CASSGDSNSPLHF. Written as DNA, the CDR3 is TGTGCCAGCAGCGGGGACTCTAATTCACCCCTCCACTTT.

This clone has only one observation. Written as DNA, the CDR3 is TGTGCCTGGAATACGGCCGGGAGGAGCTACACCTTC. Protein product: CAWNTAGRSYTF. The chain links TRBV30 to TRBJ1-2; D unresolved. The V and J ends lost 4 bases and 9 bases respectively, with 15 bases between them. Per the germline V gene, CDR1 is GTSNPN and CDR2 is SVGIG (reference sequence). The CDR3 contains 12 residues. The full variable domain, completed using reference TRBV30 and TRBJ1-2, is SQTIHQWPATLVQPVGSPLSLECTVEGTSNPNLYWYRQAAGRGLQLLFYSVGIGQISSEVPQNLSASRPQDRQFILSSKKLLLSDSGFYLCAWNTAGRSYTFGSGTRLTVV.

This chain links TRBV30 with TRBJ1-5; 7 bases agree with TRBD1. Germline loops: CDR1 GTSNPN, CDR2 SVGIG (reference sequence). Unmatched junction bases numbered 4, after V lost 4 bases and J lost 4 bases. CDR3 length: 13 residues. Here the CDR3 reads CAWTGGGNQPQHF. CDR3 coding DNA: TGTGCCTGGACAGGGGGAGGAAATCAGCCCCAGCATTTT.

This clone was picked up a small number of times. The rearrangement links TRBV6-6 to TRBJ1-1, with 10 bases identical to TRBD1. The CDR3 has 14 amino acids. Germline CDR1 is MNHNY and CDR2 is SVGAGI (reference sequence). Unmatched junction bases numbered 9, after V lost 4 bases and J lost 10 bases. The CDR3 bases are TGTGCCAGCAGTTCTGGGACAGGGGTGATTGGAGCTTTCTTT. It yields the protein CASSSGTGVIGAFF.

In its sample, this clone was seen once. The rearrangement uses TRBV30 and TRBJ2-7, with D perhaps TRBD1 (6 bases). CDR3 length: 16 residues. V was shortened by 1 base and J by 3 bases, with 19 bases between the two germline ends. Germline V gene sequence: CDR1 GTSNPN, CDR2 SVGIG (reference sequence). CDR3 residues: CAWSGYTRDTNYEQYF. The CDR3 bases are TGTGCCTGGAGTGGGTACACACGGGACACGAACTACGAGCAGTACTTC. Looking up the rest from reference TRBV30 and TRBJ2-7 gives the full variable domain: SQTIHQWPATLVQPVGSPLSLECTVEGTSNPNLYWYRQAAGRGLQLLFYSVGIGQISSEVPQNLSASRPQDRQFILSSKKLLLSDSGFYLCAWSGYTRDTNYEQYFGPGTRLTVT.

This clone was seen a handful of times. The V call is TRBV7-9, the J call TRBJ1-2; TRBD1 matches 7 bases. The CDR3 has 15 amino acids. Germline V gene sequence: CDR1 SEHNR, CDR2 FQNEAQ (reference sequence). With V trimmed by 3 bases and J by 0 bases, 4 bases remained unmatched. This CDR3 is CASSFQQGTNYGYTF. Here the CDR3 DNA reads TGTGCCAGCAGCTTTCAACAGGGGACTAACTATGGCTACACCTTC.

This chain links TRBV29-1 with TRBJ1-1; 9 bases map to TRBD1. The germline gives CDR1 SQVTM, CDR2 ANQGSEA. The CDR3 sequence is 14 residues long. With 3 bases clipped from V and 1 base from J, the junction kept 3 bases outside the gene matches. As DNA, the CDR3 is TGCAGCGTTGATTTACAGGGGGCGAACACTGAAGCTTTCTTT. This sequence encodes CSVDLQGANTEAFF.

The CDR3 is CASSPTSGGSYEQYF. Written as DNA, the CDR3 is TGTGCCAGCAGCCCAACTAGCGGGGGGTCCTACGAGCAGTACTTC. The chain recombines TRBV11-2 with TRBJ2-7; 12 positions agree with TRBD2. The V gene end was trimmed by 5 bases and the J gene end by 1 base; junction bases not matched to a gene: 3. Germline CDR1 and CDR2: SGHAT and FQNNGV. There are 15 residues in the CDR3.

In nucleotides, the CDR3 is TGTGCCAGCAGCCCGGGGAGAGTTGGAAACACCATATATTTT. Protein product: CASSPGRVGNTIYF. The chain links TRBV28 to TRBJ1-3; D call uncertain. CDR1 and CDR2 from the germline V gene are MDHEN and SYDVKM. CDR3 size: 14 residues. Trimming took 6 bases from V and 3 from J, leaving 12 bases between them.

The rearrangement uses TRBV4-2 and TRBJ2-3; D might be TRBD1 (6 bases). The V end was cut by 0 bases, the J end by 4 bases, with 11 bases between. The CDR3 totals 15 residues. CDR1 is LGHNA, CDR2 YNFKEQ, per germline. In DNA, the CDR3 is TGTGCCAGCAGCCAAGAACAGGGCATGTCAGATACGCAGTATTTT. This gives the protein CASSQEQGMSDTQYF.